The source of this T cell receptor (beta chain) is a study of neurological immune-mediated disorders. Ten or more counts support this clonotype. cDNA synthesis was performed by 5'RACE with 10-nucleotide random UMIs. Each CDR3 protein is one row after TCRdb ran MiXCR on the 5' RACE reads. This table has 55,000 to 75,000 distinct CDR3 sequences, 2% to 2.5% appearing once. This CDR3 is built from 13 residues. The V end lost 3 bases, the J end lost 2 bases, and 10 bases lay between the germline ends. Germline V gene data show CDR1 as DFQATT and CDR2 as SNEGSKA (reference sequence). V is TRBV20-1 and J is TRBJ2-5; D remains ambiguous. The sequence was obtained from a man aged 45-65 years with multiple sclerosis. The specimen sequenced was PBMCs. The CDR3 DNA reads TGCAGTGCTAGCGTAACTCGTCAAGAGACCCAGTACTTC. It codes for CSASVTRQETQYF.